This record covers a single T cell receptor (beta chain). Its antigen is as yet unknown. The sample originates from a study of T cells in Graves' hyperthyroidism and ophthalmopathy. It was RNA transcripts that yielded the amplified TCR beta CDR3 regions. Researchers ran a first-round RT-PCR on the TCR CDR3 using the HTBI primer set. Each CDR3 protein gets one entry after TCRdb re-called the multiplex PCR reads with MiXCR. The table includes around 340,000 distinct CDR3 sequences, over 15% detected once. Graves' hyperthyroidism is called stable when ophthalmopathy does not progress within 18 months. The hyperthyroidism was newly diagnosed and had lasted under 2 months; the patients were aged 18 to 65. Whole-study results and caveats: The authors' 13 V-J model separated ophthalmopathy from stable hyperthyroidism.

The specimen sequenced was blood. The TCR originated in a woman aged 45 to 65 with Graves' hyperthyroidism.

The CDR3 protein is CASIQGAFSPLHF. CDR3 nucleotide sequence: TGTGCCAGCATCCAGGGGGCATTCTCACCCCTCCACTTT. The rearrangement uses TRBV6-1 and TRBJ1-6; TRBD1 aligns across 8 bases. Trimming at V came to 7 bases and at J to 10 bases, leaving 6 bases not matched to a gene. CDR1 is MNHNS and CDR2 is SASEGT in the germline V gene. The CDR3 has 13 residues.